A single sample is the source of the 11 T cell receptor beta chains below, sequenced in a study of cytomegalovirus exposure and HLA in healthy donors. The study ran its PCR with 60 Vbeta and 13 Jbeta primers. TCRdb's table, derived via immunoSEQ multiplex PCR, lists solely in-frame clones and lacks some. The data show approximately 280,000 clones, 70% to 90% seen once. What was sequenced was PBMCs. The source of these receptors is a woman aged 18-30 years in good health and CMV-seronegative.

V gene TRBV6-5 combines with J gene TRBJ1-2; maybe TRBD1 (5 bases). CDR3 length equals 15 residues. Trimming removed 0 bases at V and 6 bases at J, with 14 bases between. Germline V lookup: CDR1 MNHEY, CDR2 SVGAGI. Written as DNA, the CDR3 is TGTGCCAGCAGTTACTCGGGGCAGGGCCTGGATGGCTACACCTTC. Translation: CASSYSGQGLDGYTF.

The chain uses TRBV2 and TRBJ1-5; D is unresolved. Germline CDR1 is SNHLY and CDR2 is FYNNEI. V dropped 3 bases and J dropped 0 bases, with 15 bases sitting between them. The CDR3 has 17 residues. CDR3 loop: CASSEAVSPYSNQPQHF. The DNA of the CDR3 is TGTGCCAGCAGTGAGGCAGTTTCACCTTATAGCAATCAGCCCCAGCATTTT.

The V gene is TRBV6-1, the J gene TRBJ2-5; 9 nucleotides align to TRBD1. The V gene's germline CDR1 is MNHNS and CDR2 SASEGT. The CDR3 is 15 amino acids. After removal of 5 bases from V and 4 bases from J, the junction contained 8 bases not matched to a gene. The CDR3 reads CASSSTGGAGETQYF. The CDR3 DNA reads as TGTGCCAGCAGTTCAACAGGGGGCGCCGGAGAGACCCAGTACTTC.

The chain couples TRBV7-9 to TRBJ1-4, with D hard to call. Germline assignment: CDR1 SEHNR and CDR2 FQNEAQ (reference sequence). Trimming pared 6 bases from V and 0 bases from J, leaving 14 bases between. The CDR3 loop spans 16 amino acids. The CDR3 reads CASSWRTPATNEKLFF. Written as DNA, the CDR3 is TGTGCCAGCAGTTGGCGGACTCCTGCAACTAATGAAAAACTGTTTTTT.

J is TRBJ1-1 and V is TRBV9; 7 bases fit TRBD1. Germline values: CDR1 SGDLS, CDR2 YYNGEE. V shed 4 bases, J shed 11 bases, and the junction held 11 bases outside the gene matches. The CDR3 runs 13 residues. CDR3 protein: CASSPLQGNVAFF. The CDR3 DNA reads as TGTGCCAGCAGCCCCTTACAGGGGAACGTGGCTTTCTTT.

The rearrangement joins TRBV18 to TRBJ2-7, with 13 bases that match TRBD2. V was pared by 6 bases and J by 7 bases, with 9 bases of the junction left unmatched. Germline V gene lookup returns CDR1 KGHSH and CDR2 LQKENI. This CDR3 has 15 residues. In DNA form, the CDR3 reads TGTGCCAGCTCCCGGACTAGCGGGGGATTATTGGAGCAGTACTTC. Its protein product is CASSRTSGGLLEQYF.

This clone occurred once. CDR3 nucleotides: TGTGCCAGTAGTATAGGACAGAATACCTACGAGCAGTACTTC. Translation gives CASSIGQNTYEQYF. This chain uses TRBV19 with TRBJ2-5; D may be TRBD1 (5 bases). With the DNA end fitting TRBJ2-7 better, the J assignment may be wrong. The CDR3 runs 14 residues. Germline V gene lookup returns CDR1 LNHDA and CDR2 SQIVND (reference sequence).

The V call is TRBV19, the J call TRBJ2-7, with a weak D call TRBD1 (6 bases). Germline CDR1 reads LNHDA; CDR2 reads SQIVND (reference sequence). Trimming pared 6 bases from V and 2 bases from J, leaving 17 bases between. The CDR3 is made up of 15 amino acids. CDR3 sequence reads: CASRDLTGQPYEQYF. For the CDR3, the DNA is TGTGCCAGTAGGGACCTCACGGGACAACCCTACGAGCAGTACTTC.

The rearrangement links TRBV10-1 to TRBJ2-1, with 12 bases matching TRBD2. V shed 10 bases and J 5 bases; nucleotides not matched to a gene: 6. The CDR3 runs 14 residues. Germline loops: CDR1 WNHNN, CDR2 SYGVQD (reference sequence). The CDR3, as DNA: TGCGCCACCCGCCGGACTAGCGGGGACAATGAGCAGTTCTTC. Encoded protein: CATRRTSGDNEQFF.

The CDR3 sequence is CASSPTGLNTEAFF. The CDR3 nucleotides are TGTGCCAGCAGCCCGACAGGGTTGAACACTGAAGCTTTCTTT. This chain connects TRBV14 to TRBJ1-1, with 7 nucleotides matching TRBD1. This CDR3 contains 14 residues. V gave up 4 bases and J gave up 0 bases; unmatched junction bases: 2. Germline loops: CDR1 SGHDN, CDR2 FVKESK.

The chain is built from TRBV6-1 and TRBJ1-2; no definite D call. Per germline, CDR1 MNHNS and CDR2 SASEGT. The CDR3 has 14 amino acids. The ends were cut back, 1 base at V and 0 bases at J, with 6 bases in the middle. The CDR3 DNA follows: TGTGCCAGCAGTGAAGTCGTAGCTAACTATGGCTACACCTTC. This encodes CASSEVVANYGYTF.